These 24 T cell receptor beta chains originate from one sample sequenced in a study of blood T cell repertoires in COVID-19. The table came from immunoSEQ multiplex PCR; TCRdb's copy has only in-frame clones and leaves some out. In the table there are just under 350,000 clones, 88% of which are singletons. The sample taken for sequencing was peripheral blood. Receptor source: a woman aged 70-85 years with COVID-19, enrolled during active disease.

The chain's CDR3 is CAIPFGRGTEAFF. CDR3 in DNA: TGTGCCATCCCCTTTGGTAGGGGCACTGAAGCTTTCTTT. The chain joins TRBV24-1 to TRBJ1-1; tentative D call: TRBD1 (5 bases). Trimming pared 11 bases from V and 4 bases from J, leaving 16 bases between. Germline values: CDR1 KGHDR, CDR2 SFDVKD. This CDR3 spans 13 amino acids.

The V and J genes are TRBV18 and TRBJ1-2, with TRBD1 identical over 7 bases. Germline CDR1 KGHSH, CDR2 LQKENI. V was pared by 3 bases and J by 5 bases, with 15 bases of the junction left unmatched. This CDR3 spans 17 amino acids. In nucleotides, the CDR3 is TGTGCCAGCTCACCTACAGGAGGGGGCGGTTCAGGATATGGCTACACCTTC. Its translation: CASSPTGGGGSGYGYTF. The full variable domain, rest sourced from reference TRBV18 and TRBJ1-2, is NAGVMQNPRHLVRRRGQEARLRCSPMKGHSHVYWYRQLPEEGLKFMVYLQKENIIDESGMPKERFSAEFPKEGPSILRIQQVVRGDSAAYFCASSPTGGGGSGYGYTFGSGTRLTVV.

A single count supports this clone. The V call is TRBV10-2, the J call TRBJ2-2, with D possibly TRBD2 on 6 matching bases. This CDR3 comprises 16 residues. Germline V gene data show CDR1 as WSHSY and CDR2 as SAAADI. V was pared by 4 bases and J by 0 bases, with 12 bases between. In DNA, the CDR3 is TGCGCCAGCAGTGGGTTAGCGGTTTCGAACACCGGGGAGCTGTTTTTT. Its protein product is CASSGLAVSNTGELFF.

The V and J genes are TRBV19 and TRBJ1-2; D not certain. V lost 3 bases, J lost 5 bases, and 10 bases lay in between. The CDR3 has 13 amino acids. From germline, CDR1 is LNHDA and CDR2 SQIVND (reference sequence). As DNA, the CDR3 is TGTGCCAGTAGTATGCCCTCAACTTATGGCTACACCTTC. Protein product: CASSMPSTYGYTF.

The chain combines TRBV30 with TRBJ1-1, with D hard to call. The V end lost 0 bases, the J end lost 1 base, and 6 bases lay between the germline ends. The CDR3 runs 13 residues. The germline gives CDR1 GTSNPN, CDR2 SVGIG (reference sequence). CDR3 sequence: CAWSVARNTEAFF. In DNA form, the CDR3 reads TGTGCCTGGAGTGTGGCACGGAACACTGAAGCTTTCTTT.

This clone was recorded a few times. This chain uses TRBV12-5 with TRBJ1-1, with TRBD1 matching 10 bases. The J segment lost 3 bases and the V segment lost 5 bases, leaving 3 bases of the junction unmatched. The CDR3 covers 14 residues. Germline CDR1 is LGHNT and CDR2 is FRNRAP. The CDR3 DNA reads as TGTGCTAGTGGTCTAGGGACAGGGGACACTGAAGCTTTCTTT. Protein product: CASGLGTGDTEAFF.

The chain links TRBV15 to TRBJ2-4, with 8 bases identical to TRBD1. The germline V gene encodes CDR1 LNHNV and CDR2 YYDKDF (reference sequence). Trimming took 0 bases from V and 13 from J; bases not matched to a gene: 5. CDR3 length: 13 residues. In DNA, the CDR3 is TGTGCCACCAGCAGAGACAGGGGGCGAGAACAGTACTTC. The encoded protein is CATSRDRGREQYF.

The chain recombines TRBV27 with TRBJ1-1; the D is unclear. V lost 1 base to trimming and J lost 5 bases, with 11 bases between them. Germline CDR1 reads MNHEY; CDR2 reads SMNVEV (reference sequence). The CDR3 spans 14 residues. Here the CDR3 DNA reads TGTGCCAGCAGTTTATACGGGGAACGAACTGAAGCTTTCTTT. Encoded protein: CASSLYGERTEAFF.

J is TRBJ2-2 and V is TRBV25-1; D might be TRBD2 (7 bases). CDR3 length: 15 amino acids. Germline-derived CDR1 and CDR2 are MGHDK and SYGVNS. Trimming removed 8 bases at V and 6 bases at J, with 19 bases between. This CDR3 reads CASPFAGGPSGELFF. In nucleotides, the CDR3 is TGTGCCAGCCCCTTTGCCGGGGGGCCCTCCGGGGAGCTGTTTTTT.

The gene calls are TRBV7-2 and TRBJ2-1; 9 bases fit TRBD2. CDR3 length: 15 residues. The V and J ends lost 0 bases and 6 bases, in that order; junction bases with no gene match: 3. The V gene's germline CDR1 is SGHTA and CDR2 FQGNSA. CDR3 sequence reads: CASSLARTSANEQFF. The CDR3 nucleotides read TGTGCCAGCAGCTTAGCGCGGACTAGCGCCAATGAGCAGTTCTTC.

The V gene is TRBV3-1 (or the pseudogene TRBV3-2), the J gene TRBJ2-7; the D gene is possibly TRBD2 (6 bases). Germline values: CDR1 LGHDT, CDR2 YNNKEL (reference sequence). This CDR3 has 15 amino acids. V lost 0 bases to trimming and J lost 2 bases, with 11 bases between them. CDR3 amino acids: CASSQEASEAYEQYF. DNA of the CDR3: TGTGCCAGCAGCCAAGAAGCTAGCGAAGCCTACGAGCAGTACTTC.

The CDR3 here is CASSQGSGRAKNIQYF. The CDR3 coding sequence is TGTGCCAGCAGCCAAGGATCGGGAAGGGCCAAAAACATTCAGTACTTC. V and J are TRBV3-1 (or the pseudogene TRBV3-2) and TRBJ2-4; maybe TRBD2 (5 bases). Deletions cut 1 base from V and 1 base from J, with 11 bases between. CDR1 is LGHDT, CDR2 YNNKEL, per germline (reference sequence). The length of the CDR3 is 16 residues.

This clone was observed a handful of times. The CDR3 loop reads CASSSTGGAWEQYF. The CDR3 DNA sequence: TGCGCCAGCAGCTCCACGGGGGGGGCGTGGGAGCAGTACTTC. The chain carries TRBV5-1 and TRBJ2-7; 8 positions agree with TRBD2. Trimming at V came to 3 bases and at J to 7 bases, leaving 9 bases not matched to a gene. Germline values: CDR1 SGHRS, CDR2 YFSETQ. The CDR3 loop spans 14 amino acids.

J is TRBJ1-4 and V is TRBV7-9; D not resolved. V was cut by 3 bases and J by 3 bases, with 5 bases left in between. This CDR3 is built from 13 residues. CDR1 SEHNR and CDR2 FQNEAQ come from the germline V gene (reference sequence). CDR3 sequence (DNA): TGTGCCAGCAGCTTTCCCGCTAATGAAAAACTGTTTTTT. This codes for CASSFPANEKLFF.

The V and J genes are TRBV9 and TRBJ2-1; the D is unclear. V lost 0 bases and J 9 bases, leaving 7 bases between the germline ends. There are 12 residues in the CDR3. CDR1 SGDLS and CDR2 YYNGEE come from the germline V gene. CDR3 protein: CASSVGVGEQFF. CDR3 coding DNA: TGTGCCAGCAGCGTAGGAGTTGGTGAGCAGTTCTTC.

The chain couples TRBV5-6 to TRBJ1-2; 7 nucleotides agree with TRBD1. Unmatched junction bases numbered 16, after V lost 3 bases and J lost 8 bases. The CDR3 consists of 16 residues. Germline assignment: CDR1 SGHDT and CDR2 YYEEEE. CDR3 residues: CASSSKGGSALLGYTF. CDR3 coding DNA: TGTGCCAGCAGCTCGAAAGGGGGCAGCGCCCTATTAGGCTACACCTTC.

The chain has TRBV3-1 (or the pseudogene TRBV3-2) and TRBJ2-1; D is possibly TRBD2 (6 bases). V was pared by 4 bases and J by 6 bases, with 16 bases between. The V gene's germline CDR1 is LGHDT and CDR2 YNNKEL (reference sequence). The CDR3 length is 15 residues. In DNA form, the CDR3 reads TGTGCCAGCAGCCGATACCTCGGGACTGCCAATGAGCAGTTCTTC. It codes for CASSRYLGTANEQFF.

The chain couples TRBV24-1 to TRBJ1-2, with TRBD1 as a possible D gene (5 bases). Trimming removed 4 bases from V and 3 bases from J, with 11 bases in between. The CDR3 is 14 residues long. Germline V gene sequence: CDR1 KGHDR, CDR2 SFDVKD. The CDR3 DNA sequence: TGTGCCACCAGTGACCTCCTACAGGACTATGGCTACACCTTC. Translating it yields CATSDLLQDYGYTF.

V usage is TRBV19 and J usage is TRBJ1-5, with 7 bases lining up with TRBD1. V lost 10 bases, J lost 2 bases, and 5 bases stayed unmatched. Germline-derived CDR1 and CDR2 are LNHDA and SQIVND (reference sequence). The CDR3 contains 13 residues. The CDR3 protein is CAISGTGNQPQHF. CDR3 nucleotide sequence: TGTGCCATTTCCGGGACAGGCAATCAGCCCCAGCATTTT.

J is TRBJ1-2 and V is TRBV6-2 or TRBV6-3; TRBD1 might be the D (6 bases). Trimming removed 4 bases at V and 7 bases at J, with 13 bases between. The germline V gene has CDR1 MNHEY and CDR2 SVGEGT. There are 13 residues in the CDR3. In nucleotides, the CDR3 is TGTGCCAGCAGTTCTACAGGGATCTTTGGCTACACCTTC. Translation: CASSSTGIFGYTF.

A few counts support this clone. This rearrangement joins TRBV5-8 to TRBJ1-5; 8 nucleotides match TRBD1. Germline assignment: CDR1 SGHTS and CDR2 YDEGEE. CDR3 length: 16 residues. J gave up 3 bases and V 5 bases, and 10 bases lay outside the gene matches. The CDR3 bases are TGTGCCAGCAGTCCCGACAGGGGTGTCGTCAATCAGCCCCAGCATTTT. This codes for CASSPDRGVVNQPQHF.

The rearrangement links TRBV6-5 to TRBJ2-3, with 10 bases lining up with TRBD1. In germline, CDR1 is MNHEY, CDR2 SVGAGI. After removal of 7 bases from V and 2 bases from J, the junction contained 6 bases not matched to a gene. There are 15 residues in the CDR3. The CDR3 loop is CASTRTGGSTDTQYF. Written as DNA, the CDR3 is TGTGCCAGCACCCGGACAGGGGGTTCCACAGATACGCAGTATTTT.

The chain carries TRBV18 and TRBJ1-1, with D maybe TRBD1 (5 bases). With 6 bases removed from V and 3 bases from J, the gap between germline ends came to 17 bases. The CDR3 length is 15 residues. Germline CDR1 is KGHSH and CDR2 is LQKENI. CDR3 DNA sequence: TGTGCCAGCTCCCTCCTGCAGGGAAGGGACACTGAAGCTTTCTTT. This gives the protein CASSLLQGRDTEAFF.

This rearrangement joins TRBV4-1 to TRBJ2-2, with 10 positions matching TRBD2. The V gene's germline CDR1 is MGHRA and CDR2 YSYEKL. CDR3 length: 16 residues. V lost 4 bases, J lost 6 bases, and 8 bases stayed unmatched. The CDR3 reads CASSLRSGGDPGELFF. The CDR3 coding sequence is TGCGCCAGCAGCCTGAGAAGCGGGGGGGACCCCGGGGAGCTGTTTTTT.